The 9 T cell receptor beta chains listed next were all sequenced from one sample in a study of T cell responses to AZD1222 COVID-19 vaccine. The table came from immunoSEQ multiplex PCR; TCRdb's copy has only in-frame clones and leaves some out. The sample has 85,000 to 130,000 clones, more than 75% seen once. The sample here was peripheral blood, taken on day 0 of AZD1222 vaccination. The receptors derive from an adult in good health.

The rearrangement joins TRBV4-3 to TRBJ1-5; D gene unclear. The CDR3 contains 15 residues. V lost 1 base and J lost 0, with 7 bases in between. CDR1 and CDR2 (germline): LGHNA, YSLEER. The CDR3 is CASSQGWGSNQPQHF. CDR3 coding DNA: TGCGCCAGCAGCCAAGGGTGGGGTAGCAATCAGCCCCAGCATTTT.

The chain combines TRBV2 with TRBJ2-2; no firm D call. Germline-derived CDR1 and CDR2 are SNHLY and FYNNEI. Trimming shortened V by 4 bases and J by 1 base, and 10 bases separated the two germline ends. This CDR3 is built from 15 residues. CDR3 amino acids: CASSVLRQNTGELFF. CDR3 DNA sequence: TGTGCCAGCAGTGTGTTGAGACAGAACACCGGGGAGCTGTTTTTT.

The chain employs TRBV5-1 and TRBJ2-1; TRBD2 agrees at 7 bases. The CDR3 length is 15 residues. V was pared by 4 bases and J by 9 bases, with 13 bases of the junction left unmatched. Germline values: CDR1 SGHRS, CDR2 YFSETQ. CDR3 in amino acids: CASSPSGGEWAEQFF. The CDR3 nucleotides are TGCGCCAGCAGCCCCAGTGGGGGGGAATGGGCTGAGCAGTTCTTC.

The chain is built from TRBV20-1 and TRBJ2-1; 8 bases map to TRBD2. The trim removed 3 bases at V and 5 bases at J, leaving 6 bases unmatched. This CDR3 is 14 amino acids long. Germline V lookup: CDR1 DFQATT, CDR2 SNEGSKA (reference sequence). CDR3 nucleotide sequence: TGCAGTGCTAGTTACGCGGGGGGTCACAATGAGCAGTTCTTC. Translated: CSASYAGGHNEQFF.

This chain links TRBV6-5 with TRBJ1-5; D is unresolved. With 6 bases removed from V and 6 bases from J, the gap between germline ends came to 9 bases. The CDR3 extends over 12 amino acids. Germline V gene lookup returns CDR1 MNHEY and CDR2 SVGAGI. CDR3 sequence: CASREVGQPQHF. The CDR3 region has the DNA TGTGCCAGCAGGGAGGTGGGTCAGCCCCAGCATTTT.

V and J are TRBV14 and TRBJ2-3, with no clear D. This CDR3 contains 13 residues. Per germline, CDR1 SGHDN and CDR2 FVKESK. The V gene lost 4 bases and the J gene lost 3 bases, with 8 bases spanning the gap. In nucleotides, the CDR3 is TGTGCCAGCAGCCCCCAATTGACAGATACGCAGTATTTT. Translated, it gives CASSPQLTDTQYF.

This chain connects TRBV28 to TRBJ1-2, with a possible D match to TRBD1 (6 bases). The germline V and J ends were trimmed by 10 bases and 4 bases, with 16 bases remaining between them. CDR1 and CDR2 (germline): MDHEN, SYDVKM. CDR3 size: 13 residues. The CDR3 region is CATTPTGPYGYTF. The CDR3 DNA sequence: TGTGCCACCACTCCTACAGGGCCCTATGGCTACACCTTC.

The V and J genes are TRBV6-1 and TRBJ1-1; D is undetermined. This CDR3 is built from 14 residues. Germline CDR1 reads MNHNS; CDR2 reads SASEGT. Trimming stripped 1 base from V and 4 bases from J, with 10 bases between. The chain's CDR3 is CASSEVPAITEAFF. The CDR3 nucleotides read TGTGCCAGCAGTGAAGTCCCAGCAATCACTGAAGCTTTCTTT.

The chain combines TRBV6-4 with TRBJ2-5, with unresolved D. The CDR3 sequence is 13 residues long. Trimming removed 3 bases at V and 5 bases at J, with 10 bases between. Germline CDR1 reads MRHNA; CDR2 reads SNTAGT. For the CDR3, the DNA is TGTGCCAGCAGTGAGGACCTGGGGGAGACCCAGTACTTC. Translating it yields CASSEDLGETQYF.